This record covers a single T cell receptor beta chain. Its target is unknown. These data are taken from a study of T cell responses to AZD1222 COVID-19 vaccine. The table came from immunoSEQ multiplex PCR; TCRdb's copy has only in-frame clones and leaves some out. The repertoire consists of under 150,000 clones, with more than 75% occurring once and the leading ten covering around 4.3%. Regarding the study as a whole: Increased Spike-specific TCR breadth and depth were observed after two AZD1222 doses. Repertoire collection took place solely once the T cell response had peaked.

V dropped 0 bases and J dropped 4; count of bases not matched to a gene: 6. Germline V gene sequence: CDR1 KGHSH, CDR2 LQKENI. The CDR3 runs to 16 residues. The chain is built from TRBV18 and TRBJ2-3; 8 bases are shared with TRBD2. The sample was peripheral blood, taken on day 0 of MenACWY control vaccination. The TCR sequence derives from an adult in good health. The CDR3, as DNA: TGTGCCAGCTCACCACCTCGCGGGGGGCTCGCAGATACGCAGTATTTT. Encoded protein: CASSPPRGGLADTQYF.